The text below deals with one T cell receptor beta chain. This clone has just a few counts. What antigen it recognizes has not been identified. Per-nucleotide qualities are absent, and no much larger clonotype sits a single base away. The immunoSEQ Assay, a bias-controlled multiplex PCR, was used to amplify TCRbeta CDR3 regions from genomic DNA. The paper's data handling went like this. The number of nucleated cells in each sample was estimated from the amplification of reference gene primers within the assay. To quantify the absolute abundance of each unique TCRbeta CDR3 rearrangement, sequence reads were collapsed and filtered. For each sample, productive Simpson clonality was calculated by taking the square root of Simpson's diversity index across productive rearrangements. Here the immuneACCESS table is served through TCRdb, limited to in-frame sequences with V and J called. Missing clones are a known gap in these copies; in checked studies unresolved V genes cover under half, and the rest lacks a known reason. That table furnishes V, J and clone size, whereas the DNA furnished D and trimming. In this sample the table shows some 250,000 clones, roughly 91% of which occur a single time. The top ten clones comprise 0.99% of the sample.

This record belongs to a study of blood T cell repertoires in COVID-19 (TCRdb year 2020). About the investigation overall: Collaborator samples came from the United States, Italy and Spain and covered acute and convalescent phases of COVID-19. Where HLA class I and class II types were available, the types were taken from metadata supplied by the sample provider, not from assay-based typing. The samples were drawn from two sources: the first 160 participants of the ongoing ImmuneRACE study, and 950 to 1,500 subjects contributed by 6 global collaborators. Sample metadata almost always included a de-identified subject ID, COVID-19 status, age in years and sex. The repertoires were released in a freely available public database meant as a resource for research on the immune response to SARS-CoV-2. The prospective study material was composed of cDNA or gDNA derived from T cells, B-cell-depleted T cells, or PBMCs. Deeply sampled blood TCRbeta repertoires from subjects exposed to, actively infected with, or recovered from COVID-19 were included in the dataset. The paper as a whole reports these results and caveats: How much clinical and demographic metadata was included differed by source and by participant, and the metadata was provided uncurated.

Including cysteine and phenylalanine, the CDR3 has 16 amino acids. Only CDR3 DNA remains: 48 bases, in frame from the first base. V is cut by 5 bases and J by 6 bases, and the space between the germline ends is 18 bases. The germline V gene gives CDR1 as KGHDR and CDR2 as SFDVKD. Samples from volunteer blood donors who had recovered from COVID-19 were contributed by a second Seattle source. Whole blood was collected in K2EDTA tubes by collaborating institutions according to the institutions' own protocols. Collaborator samples were shipped for TCRbeta analysis as frozen whole blood, isolated PBMCs, or DNA extracted from either sample type.

The TCR sequence derives from a woman between 40 and 55 years old who had recovered from COVID-19. The chain employs TRBV24-1 and TRBJ2-2; TRBD2 is a weak D gene call, 7 bases matching. The source material was peripheral blood. CDR3 protein: CATSAWGGARAGELFF. The nucleotide sequence reads as follows: TGTGCCACCAGTGCCTGGGGGGGGGCGCGAGCCGGGGAGCTGTTTTTT.